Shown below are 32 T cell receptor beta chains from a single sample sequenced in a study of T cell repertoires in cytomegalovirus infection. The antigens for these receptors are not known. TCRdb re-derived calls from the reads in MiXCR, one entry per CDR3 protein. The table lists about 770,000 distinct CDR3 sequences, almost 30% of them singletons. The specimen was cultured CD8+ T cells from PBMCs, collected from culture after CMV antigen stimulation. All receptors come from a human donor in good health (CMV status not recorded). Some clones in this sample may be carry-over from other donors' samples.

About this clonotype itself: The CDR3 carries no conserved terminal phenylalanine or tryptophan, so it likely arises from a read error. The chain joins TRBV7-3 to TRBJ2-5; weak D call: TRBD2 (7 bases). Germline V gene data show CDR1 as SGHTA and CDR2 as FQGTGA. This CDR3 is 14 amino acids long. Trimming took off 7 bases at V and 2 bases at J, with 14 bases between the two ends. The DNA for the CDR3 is TGTGCCAGCAAGCAGAAGGGGGGGCAAGAGACCCAGTACCTC. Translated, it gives CASKQKGGQETQYL.

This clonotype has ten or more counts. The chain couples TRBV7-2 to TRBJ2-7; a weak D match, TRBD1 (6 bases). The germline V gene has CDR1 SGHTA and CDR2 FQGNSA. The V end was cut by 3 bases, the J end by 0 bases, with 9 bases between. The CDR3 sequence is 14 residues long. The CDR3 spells CASSFNRVSYEQYF. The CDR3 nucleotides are TGTGCCAGCAGCTTCAACAGGGTCTCCTACGAGCAGTACTTC.

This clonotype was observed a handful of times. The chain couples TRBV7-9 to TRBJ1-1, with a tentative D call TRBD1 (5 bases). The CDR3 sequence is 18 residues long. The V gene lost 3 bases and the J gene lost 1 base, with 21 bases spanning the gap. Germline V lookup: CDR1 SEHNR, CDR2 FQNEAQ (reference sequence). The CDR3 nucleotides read TGTGCCAGCAGCTTCACAGACACACCGGGACGGCGGAACACTGAAGCTTTCTTT. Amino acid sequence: CASSFTDTPGRRNTEAFF.

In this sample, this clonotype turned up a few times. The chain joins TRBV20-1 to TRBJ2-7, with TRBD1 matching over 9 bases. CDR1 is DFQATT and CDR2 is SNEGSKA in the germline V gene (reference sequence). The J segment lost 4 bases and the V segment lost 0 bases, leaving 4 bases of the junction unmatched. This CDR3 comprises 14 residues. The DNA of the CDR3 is TGCAGTGCTAGAGATCTGGACAGGGGATACGAGCAGTACGTC. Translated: CSARDLDRGYEQYV.

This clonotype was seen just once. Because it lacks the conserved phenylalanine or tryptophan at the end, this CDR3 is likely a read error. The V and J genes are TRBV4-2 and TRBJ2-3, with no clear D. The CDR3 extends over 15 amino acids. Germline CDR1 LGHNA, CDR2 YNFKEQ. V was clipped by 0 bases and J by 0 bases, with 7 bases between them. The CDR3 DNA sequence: TGTGCCAGCAGCCAAGAGGAAGCCAGCACAGATACGCAGTATTCT. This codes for CASSQEEASTDTQYS.

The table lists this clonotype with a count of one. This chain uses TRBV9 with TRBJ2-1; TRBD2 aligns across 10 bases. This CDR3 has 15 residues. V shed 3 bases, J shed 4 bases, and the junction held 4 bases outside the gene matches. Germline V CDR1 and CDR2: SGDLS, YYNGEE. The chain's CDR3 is CASSGSGGTYNEQFF. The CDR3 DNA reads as TGTGCCAGCAGCGGTAGCGGGGGGACTTACAATGAGCAGTTCTTC.

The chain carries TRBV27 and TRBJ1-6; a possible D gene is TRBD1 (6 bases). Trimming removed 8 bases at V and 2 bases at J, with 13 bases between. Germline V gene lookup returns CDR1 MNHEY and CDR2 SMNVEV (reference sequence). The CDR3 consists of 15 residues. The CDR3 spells CASREGVPYNSPLHF. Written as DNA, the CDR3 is TGTGCCAGCCGAGAGGGGGTCCCCTATAATTCACCCCTCCACTTT.

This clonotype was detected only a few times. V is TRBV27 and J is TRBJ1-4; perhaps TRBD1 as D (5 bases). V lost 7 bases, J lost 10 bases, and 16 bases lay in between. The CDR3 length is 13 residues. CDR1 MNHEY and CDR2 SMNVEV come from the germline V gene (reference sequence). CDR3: CASTPQGLTKLFF. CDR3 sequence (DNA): TGTGCCAGCACCCCGCAGGGTCTTACAAAACTGTTTTTT.

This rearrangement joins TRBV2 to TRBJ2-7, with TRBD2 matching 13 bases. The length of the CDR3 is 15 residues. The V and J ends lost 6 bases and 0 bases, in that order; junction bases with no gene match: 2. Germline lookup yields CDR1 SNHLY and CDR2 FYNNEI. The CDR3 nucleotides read TGTGCCAGCAGGACTAGCGGGGGGACCTCCTACGAGCAGTACTTC. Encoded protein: CASRTSGGTSYEQYF.

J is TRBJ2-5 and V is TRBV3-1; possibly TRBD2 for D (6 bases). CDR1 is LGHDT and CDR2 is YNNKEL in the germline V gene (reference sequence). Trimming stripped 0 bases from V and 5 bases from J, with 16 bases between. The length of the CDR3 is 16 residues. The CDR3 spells CASSQDSTGGAETQYF. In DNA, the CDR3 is TGTGCCAGCAGCCAAGATTCGACGGGCGGGGCCGAGACCCAGTACTTC.

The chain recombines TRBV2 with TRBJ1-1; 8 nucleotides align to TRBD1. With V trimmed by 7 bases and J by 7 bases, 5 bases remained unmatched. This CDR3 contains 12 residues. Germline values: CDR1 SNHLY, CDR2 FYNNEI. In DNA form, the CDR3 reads TGTGCCAGCAATACAGGGGGTATTGAAGCTTTCTTT. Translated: CASNTGGIEAFF.

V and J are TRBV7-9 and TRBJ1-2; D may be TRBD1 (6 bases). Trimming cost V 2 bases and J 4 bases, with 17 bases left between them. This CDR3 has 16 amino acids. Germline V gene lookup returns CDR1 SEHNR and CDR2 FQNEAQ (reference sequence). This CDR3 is CASSLIGRGNPYGYTF. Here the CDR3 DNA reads TGTGCCAGCAGCTTAATTGGCAGGGGAAACCCCTATGGCTACACCTTC.

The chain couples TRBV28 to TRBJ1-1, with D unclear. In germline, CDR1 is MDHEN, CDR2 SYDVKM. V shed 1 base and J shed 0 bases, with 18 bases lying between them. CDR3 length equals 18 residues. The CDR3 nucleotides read TGTGCCAGCAGTTTATCGCGTCGGCCGCCCTCCATGAACACTGAAGCTTTCTTT. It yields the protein CASSLSRRPPSMNTEAFF.

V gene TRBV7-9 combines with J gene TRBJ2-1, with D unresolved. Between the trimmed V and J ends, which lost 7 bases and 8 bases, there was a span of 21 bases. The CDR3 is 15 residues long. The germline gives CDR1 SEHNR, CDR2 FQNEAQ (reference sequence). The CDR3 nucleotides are TGTGCCAGCACCACTAACAGAAAAAGGCCGGATGAGCAGTTCTTC. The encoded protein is CASTTNRKRPDEQFF.

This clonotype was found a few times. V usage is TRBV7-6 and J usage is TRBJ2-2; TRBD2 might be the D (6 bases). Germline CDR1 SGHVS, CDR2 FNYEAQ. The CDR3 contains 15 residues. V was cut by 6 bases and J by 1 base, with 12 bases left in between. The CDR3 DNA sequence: TGTGCCAGCAGTCCCAAGGAGGGGAACACCGGGGAGCTGTTTTTT. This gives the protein CASSPKEGNTGELFF.

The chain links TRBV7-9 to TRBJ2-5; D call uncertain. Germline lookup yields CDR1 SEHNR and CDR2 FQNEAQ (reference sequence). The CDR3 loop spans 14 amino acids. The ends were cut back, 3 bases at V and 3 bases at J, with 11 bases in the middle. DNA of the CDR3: TGTGCCAGCAGCTTGATAGCTAGAGAAGAGACCCAGTACTTC. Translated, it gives CASSLIAREETQYF. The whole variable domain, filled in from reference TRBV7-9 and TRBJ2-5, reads DTGVSQNPRHKITKRGQNVTFRCDPISEHNRLYWYRQTLGQGPEFLTYFQNEAQLEKSRLLSDRFSAERPKGSFSTLEIQRTEQGDSAMYLCASSLIAREETQYFGPGTRLLVL.

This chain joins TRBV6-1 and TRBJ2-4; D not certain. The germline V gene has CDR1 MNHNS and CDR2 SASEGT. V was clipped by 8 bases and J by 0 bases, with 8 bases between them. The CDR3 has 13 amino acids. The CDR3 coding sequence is TGTGCCAGCGGAGACCTAGCCAAAAACATTCAGTACTTC. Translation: CASGDLAKNIQYF.

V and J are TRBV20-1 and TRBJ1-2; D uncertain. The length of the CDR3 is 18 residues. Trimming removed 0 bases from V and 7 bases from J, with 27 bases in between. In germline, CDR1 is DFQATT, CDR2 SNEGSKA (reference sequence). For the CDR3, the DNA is TGCAGTGCTAGAGATTCCAATGGAGGAGGGCGCGGGTCACGTGGCTACACCTTC. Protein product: CSARDSNGGGRGSRGYTF.

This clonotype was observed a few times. CDR3 loop: CASSYRLAGGPGSYNEQFF. The CDR3 DNA is TGTGCCAGCAGTTACCGACTAGCGGGGGGGCCGGGTTCCTACAATGAGCAGTTCTTC. The V call is TRBV6-2 or TRBV6-3, the J call TRBJ2-1, with 14 bases that match TRBD2. V shed 2 bases and J 1 base; nucleotides not matched to a gene: 7. Germline assignment: CDR1 MNHEY and CDR2 SVGEGT. This CDR3 has 19 residues.

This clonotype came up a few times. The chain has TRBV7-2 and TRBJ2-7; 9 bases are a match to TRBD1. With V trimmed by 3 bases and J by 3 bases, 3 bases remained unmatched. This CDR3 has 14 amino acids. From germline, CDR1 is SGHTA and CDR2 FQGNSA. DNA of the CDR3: TGTGCCAGCAGCTTTCGACAGGGGGACTACGAGCAGTACTTC. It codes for CASSFRQGDYEQYF.

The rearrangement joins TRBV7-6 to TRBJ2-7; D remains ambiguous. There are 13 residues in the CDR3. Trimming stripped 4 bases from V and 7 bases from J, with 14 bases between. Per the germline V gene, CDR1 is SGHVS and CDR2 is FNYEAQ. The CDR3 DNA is TGTGCCAGCAGCTCCGAGCCGTCTGGGGAGCAGTACTTC. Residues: CASSSEPSGEQYF.

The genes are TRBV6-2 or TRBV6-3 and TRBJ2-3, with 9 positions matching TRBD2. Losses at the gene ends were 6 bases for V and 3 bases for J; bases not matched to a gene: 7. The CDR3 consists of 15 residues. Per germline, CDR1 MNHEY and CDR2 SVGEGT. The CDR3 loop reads CASSLLGLATDTQYF. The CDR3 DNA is TGTGCCAGCAGCCTATTGGGACTAGCTACAGATACGCAGTATTTT.

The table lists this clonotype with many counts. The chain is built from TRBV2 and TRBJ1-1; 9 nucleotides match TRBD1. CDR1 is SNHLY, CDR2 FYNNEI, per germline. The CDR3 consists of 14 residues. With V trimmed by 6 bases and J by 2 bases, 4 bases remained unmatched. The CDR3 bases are TGTGCCAGCAGCGAGGACAGGGGAAACACTGAAGCTTTCTTT. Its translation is CASSEDRGNTEAFF.

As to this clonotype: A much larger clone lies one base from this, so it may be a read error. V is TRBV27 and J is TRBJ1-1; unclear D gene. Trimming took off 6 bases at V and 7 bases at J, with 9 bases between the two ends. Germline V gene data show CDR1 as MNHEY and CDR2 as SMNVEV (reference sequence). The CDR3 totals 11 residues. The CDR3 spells CASREGYEAFF. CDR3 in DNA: TGTGCCAGCAGGGAAGGGTATGAAGCTTTCTTT.

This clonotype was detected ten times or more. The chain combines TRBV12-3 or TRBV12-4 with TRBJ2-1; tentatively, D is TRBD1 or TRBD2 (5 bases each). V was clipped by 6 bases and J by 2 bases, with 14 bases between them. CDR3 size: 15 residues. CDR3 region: CASRPGTAPYNEQFF. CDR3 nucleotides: TGTGCCAGCAGACCGGGGACGGCCCCCTACAATGAGCAGTTCTTC.

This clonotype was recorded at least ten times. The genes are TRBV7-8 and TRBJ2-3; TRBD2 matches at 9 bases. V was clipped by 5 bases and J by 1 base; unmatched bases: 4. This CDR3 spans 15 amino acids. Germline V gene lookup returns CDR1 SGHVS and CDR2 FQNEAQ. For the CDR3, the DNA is TGTGCCAGCAGCACATTAGCGGGGGGCACAGATACGCAGTATTTT. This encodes CASSTLAGGTDTQYF. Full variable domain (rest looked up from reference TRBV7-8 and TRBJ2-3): GAGVSQSPRYKVAKRGQDVALRCDPISGHVSLFWYQQALGQGPEFLTYFQNEAQLDKSGLPSDRFFAERPEGSVSTLKIQRTQQEDSAVYLCASSTLAGGTDTQYFGPGTRLTVL.

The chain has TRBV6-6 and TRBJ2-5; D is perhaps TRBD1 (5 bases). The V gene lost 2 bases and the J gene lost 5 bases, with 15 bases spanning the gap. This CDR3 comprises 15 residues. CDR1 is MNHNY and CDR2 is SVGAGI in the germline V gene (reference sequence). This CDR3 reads CASSYLGRPGETQYF. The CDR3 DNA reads TGTGCCAGCAGTTACCTGGGGCGACCCGGGGAGACCCAGTACTTC.

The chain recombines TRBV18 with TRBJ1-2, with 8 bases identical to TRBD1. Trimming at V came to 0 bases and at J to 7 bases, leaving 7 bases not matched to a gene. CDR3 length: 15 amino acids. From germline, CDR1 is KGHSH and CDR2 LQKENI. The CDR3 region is CASSPPQGADSGYTF. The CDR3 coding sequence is TGTGCCAGCTCACCACCGCAGGGGGCCGATAGTGGCTACACCTTC.

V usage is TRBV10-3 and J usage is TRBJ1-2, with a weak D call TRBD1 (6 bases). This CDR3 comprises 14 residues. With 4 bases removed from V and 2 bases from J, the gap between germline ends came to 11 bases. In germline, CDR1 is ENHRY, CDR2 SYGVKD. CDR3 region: CAISAGQRNYGYTF. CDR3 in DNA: TGTGCCATCAGTGCAGGACAGAGGAACTATGGCTACACCTTC.

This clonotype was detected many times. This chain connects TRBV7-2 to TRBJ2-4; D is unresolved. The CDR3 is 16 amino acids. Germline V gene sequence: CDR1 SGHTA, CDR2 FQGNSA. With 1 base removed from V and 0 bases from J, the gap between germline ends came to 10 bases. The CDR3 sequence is CASSLVRSLAKNIQYF. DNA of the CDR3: TGTGCCAGCAGCTTAGTCAGGTCGTTAGCCAAAAACATTCAGTACTTC.

The CDR3 loop reads CASIHPTGELFF. DNA of the CDR3: TGTGCCAGTATACATCCAACCGGGGAGCTGTTTTTT. J is TRBJ2-2 and V is TRBV19; D gene ambiguous. Germline V gene sequence: CDR1 LNHDA, CDR2 SQIVND (reference sequence). This CDR3 spans 12 amino acids. V was pared by 7 bases and J by 5 bases, with 8 bases between.

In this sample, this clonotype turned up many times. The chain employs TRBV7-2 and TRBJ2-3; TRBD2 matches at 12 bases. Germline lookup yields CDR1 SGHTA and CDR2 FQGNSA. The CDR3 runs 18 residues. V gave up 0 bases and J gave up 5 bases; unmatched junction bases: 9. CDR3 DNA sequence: TGTGCCAGCAGCTTAGCGCGGCTAGCGGGGGGGCGAGGAGATACGCAGTATTTT. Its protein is CASSLARLAGGRGDTQYF.